This TCR beta chain comes out of a study of blood T cell repertoires in COVID-19 (dated by TCRdb to 2018 to 2020). General notes on the study: The collaborator samples originated in the United States, Italy and Spain and spanned the acute and convalescent phases of COVID-19. Sample metadata almost always included a de-identified subject ID, COVID-19 status, age in years and sex. The material from the prospective study consisted of cDNA or gDNA derived from T cells, B-cell-depleted T cells, or PBMCs. Deeply sampled blood TCRbeta repertoires from subjects exposed to, actively infected with, or recovered from COVID-19 were included in the dataset. The repertoires were made available in a free public database intended to serve as a resource for research on the immune response to SARS-CoV-2. The samples were drawn from the first 160 participants of the ongoing ImmuneRACE study and from roughly 1,300 subjects provided by 6 global collaborators. HLA class I and class II types, where available, came from metadata supplied by the sample provider rather than from assay-based typing.

As to this clone: No cognate antigen has been identified for it. Base qualities are missing; no much larger clone stands one base away.

Inclusive of the bounding cysteine and phenylalanine, the CDR3 is 14 residues long. Only CDR3 DNA is held: 42 bases, read in frame from base 1. From V the trimming removes 3 bases and from J it removes 7 bases, while the gene matches leave 5 bases of the junction unaccounted for. CDR1 SGHTA and CDR2 FQGNSA were looked up in the germline V gene. TCRbeta CDR3 regions were amplified from genomic DNA using the immunoSEQ Assay, a bias-controlled multiplex PCR. Concerning the study's data processing: The number of nucleated cells in each sample was estimated by amplification of reference gene primers within the assay. Sequence reads were collapsed and filtered to measure the absolute abundance of every unique TCRbeta CDR3 rearrangement. Productive Simpson clonality was computed per sample as the square root of Simpson's diversity index over productive rearrangements. In its TCRdb copy, this immuneACCESS table keeps in-frame sequences only and misses some clones. Where compared with another copy, unresolved V genes explain less than half of these, and the others have no known cause. V, J and clone size are those of that table, while D and trimming were read from the DNA. This sample is represented by some 200,000 clones; around 80% of them were singletons. Jointly, the top ten make up over 6.5% of the sample.

One collaborating source in Seattle enrolled patients while the patients were actively infected and followed the patients over time throughout the course of disease. Collaborating institutions collected whole blood in K2EDTA tubes following their own protocols. Collaborator samples were shipped for TCRbeta analysis as frozen whole blood, isolated PBMCs, or DNA extracted from either sample type. Broad study findings and their caveats: The amount of clinical and demographic metadata varied by source and participant and was provided uncurated.

The TCR comes from a woman at least 80 years old with COVID-19, enrolled during active disease. Material: peripheral blood. The rearrangement combines TRBV7-2 with TRBJ1-5, and 8 bases in between align with TRBD1. CDR3 loop: CASSFDRGGQPQHF. The DNA sequence follows: TGTGCCAGCAGCTTCGACAGGGGAGGCCAGCCCCAGCATTTT.